This TCR beta chain was obtained from a study of shared clonotypes between healthy human individuals. Note on this clone: Its target is unknown.

Healthy and HIV-negative, the adult donors had no recent acute infections or vaccinations. Only Caucasian adults living in Nashville, Tennessee served as donors. Per the germline V gene, CDR1 is SGHDN and CDR2 is FVKESK. Trimming removed 0 bases from V and 8 bases from J, with 12 bases in between. This CDR3 is 14 amino acids long. Study-level points and caveats: Rarefaction showed sorted-subset sequencing was incomplete despite large depth. The expectation was that sequencing depth would affect clonotype sharing among donors.

Assay used: immunoSEQ multiplex PCR; TCRdb lists only in-frame clones, some missing. Among approximately 1.1 million clones listed, about four fifths were seen once. The source of this sequence is a man aged 18 to 30 in good health. Some clones in this sample may be carry-over from other donors' samples. The chain employs TRBV14 and TRBJ2-3; no firm D call. The sample consisted of memory CD4+ T cells from PBMCs. Subset reported: CD45RA-negative fraction. The CDR3 loop reads CASSQDIGLGTQYF. CDR3 nucleotide sequence: TGTGCCAGCAGCCAAGATATTGGGCTGGGTACGCAGTATTTT.